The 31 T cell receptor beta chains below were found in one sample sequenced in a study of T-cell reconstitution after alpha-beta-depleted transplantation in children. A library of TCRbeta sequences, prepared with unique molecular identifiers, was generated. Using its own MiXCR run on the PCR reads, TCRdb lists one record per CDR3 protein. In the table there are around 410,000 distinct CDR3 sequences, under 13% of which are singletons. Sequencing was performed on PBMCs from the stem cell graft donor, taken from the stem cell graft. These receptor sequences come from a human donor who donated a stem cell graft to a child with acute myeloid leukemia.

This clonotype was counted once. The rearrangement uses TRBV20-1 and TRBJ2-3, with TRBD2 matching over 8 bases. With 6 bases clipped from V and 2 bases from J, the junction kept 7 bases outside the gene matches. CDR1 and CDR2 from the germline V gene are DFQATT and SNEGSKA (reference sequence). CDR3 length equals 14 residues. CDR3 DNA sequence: TGCAGTGCCGATAGCGGGGAGATCACAGATACGCAGTATTTT. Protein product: CSADSGEITDTQYF.

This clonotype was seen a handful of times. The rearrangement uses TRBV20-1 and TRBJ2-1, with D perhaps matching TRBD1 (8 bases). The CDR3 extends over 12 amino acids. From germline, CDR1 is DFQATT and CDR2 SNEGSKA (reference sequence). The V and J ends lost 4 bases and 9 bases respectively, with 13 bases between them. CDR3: CSATTGGGEQFF. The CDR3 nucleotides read TGCAGTGCTACAACAGGGGGGGGTGAGCAGTTCTTC.

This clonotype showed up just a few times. CDR3 residues: CASSPDRPETQYF. DNA of the CDR3: TGCGCCAGCAGCCCCGACAGGCCTGAGACCCAGTACTTC. The chain recombines TRBV5-1 with TRBJ2-5, with TRBD1 as a possible D gene (6 bases). V was trimmed by 4 bases and J by 5 bases, leaving 12 bases between them. Germline V gives CDR1 SGHRS, CDR2 YFSETQ. The CDR3 has 13 amino acids.

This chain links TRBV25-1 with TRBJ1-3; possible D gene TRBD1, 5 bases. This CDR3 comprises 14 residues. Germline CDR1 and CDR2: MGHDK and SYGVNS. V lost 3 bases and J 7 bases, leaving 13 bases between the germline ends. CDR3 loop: CASSELGRGNTIYF. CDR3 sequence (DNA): TGTGCCAGCAGTGAGCTCGGTCGGGGGAACACCATATATTTT.

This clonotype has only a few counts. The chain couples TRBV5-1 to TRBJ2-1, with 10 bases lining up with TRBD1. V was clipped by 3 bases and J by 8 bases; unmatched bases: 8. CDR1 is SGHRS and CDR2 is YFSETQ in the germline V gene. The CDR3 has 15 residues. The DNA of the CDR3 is TGCGCCAGCAGCTCAGGGACAGGGGTCACGGATGAGCAGTTCTTC. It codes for CASSSGTGVTDEQFF.

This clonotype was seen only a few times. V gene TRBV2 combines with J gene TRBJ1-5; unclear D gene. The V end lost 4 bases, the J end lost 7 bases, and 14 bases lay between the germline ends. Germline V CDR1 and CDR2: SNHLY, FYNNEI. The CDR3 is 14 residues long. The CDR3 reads CASSVGEGDQPQHF. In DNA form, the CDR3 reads TGTGCCAGCAGTGTTGGGGAGGGTGACCAGCCCCAGCATTTT.

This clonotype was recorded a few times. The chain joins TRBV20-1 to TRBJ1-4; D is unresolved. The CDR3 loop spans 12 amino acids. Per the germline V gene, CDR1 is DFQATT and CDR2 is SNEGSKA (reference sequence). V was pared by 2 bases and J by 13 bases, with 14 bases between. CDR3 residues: CSARSLAGGLFF. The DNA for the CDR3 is TGCAGTGCTAGATCCCTGGCCGGAGGACTGTTTTTT.

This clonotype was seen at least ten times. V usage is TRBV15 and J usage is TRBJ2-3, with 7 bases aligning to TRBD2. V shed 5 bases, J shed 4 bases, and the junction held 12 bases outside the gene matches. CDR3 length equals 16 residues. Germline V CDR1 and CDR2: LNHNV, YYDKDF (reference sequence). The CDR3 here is CATSPQSSGGPDTQYF. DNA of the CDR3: TGTGCCACCAGCCCCCAGTCTAGCGGAGGTCCAGATACGCAGTATTTT. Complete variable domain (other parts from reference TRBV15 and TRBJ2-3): DAMVIQNPRYQVTQFGKPVTLSCSQTLNHNVMYWYQQKSSQAPKLLFHYYDKDFNNEADTPDNFQSRRPNTSFCFLDIRSPGLGDTAMYLCATSPQSSGGPDTQYFGPGTRLTVL.

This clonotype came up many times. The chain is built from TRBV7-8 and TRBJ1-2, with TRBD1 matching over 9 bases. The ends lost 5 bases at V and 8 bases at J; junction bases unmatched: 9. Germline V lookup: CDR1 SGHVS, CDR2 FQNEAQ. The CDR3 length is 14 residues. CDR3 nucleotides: TGTGCCAGCAGCCATCGTAGACAGGGGGGCGGCTACACCTTC. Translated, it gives CASSHRRQGGGYTF.

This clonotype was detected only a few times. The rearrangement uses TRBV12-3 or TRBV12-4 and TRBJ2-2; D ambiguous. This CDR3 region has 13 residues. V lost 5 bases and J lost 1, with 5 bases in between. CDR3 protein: CASSKRNTGELFF. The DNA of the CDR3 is TGTGCCAGCAGTAAGAGGAACACCGGGGAGCTGTTTTTT.

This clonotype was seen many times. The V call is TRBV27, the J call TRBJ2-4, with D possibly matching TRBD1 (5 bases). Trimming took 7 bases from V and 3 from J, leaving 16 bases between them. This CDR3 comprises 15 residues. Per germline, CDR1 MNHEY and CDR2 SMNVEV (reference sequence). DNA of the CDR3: TGTGCCAGCACAGGGTCACCCCAATACAAAAACATTCAGTACTTC. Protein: CASTGSPQYKNIQYF.

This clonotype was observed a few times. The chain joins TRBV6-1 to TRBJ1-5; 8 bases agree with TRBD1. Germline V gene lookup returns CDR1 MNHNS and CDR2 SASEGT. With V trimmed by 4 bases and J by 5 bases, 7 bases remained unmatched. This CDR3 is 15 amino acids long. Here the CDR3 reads CASSVGQGVHQPQHF. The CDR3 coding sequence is TGTGCCAGCAGTGTCGGACAGGGAGTCCATCAGCCCCAGCATTTT.

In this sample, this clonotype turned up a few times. CDR3: CASSQESGPNEKLFF. CDR3 sequence (DNA): TGTGCCAGCAGCCAAGAGTCAGGGCCTAATGAAAAACTGTTTTTT. The chain links TRBV3-1 to TRBJ1-4; D possibly corresponds to TRBD1 (5 bases). The CDR3 extends over 15 amino acids. CDR1 is LGHDT, CDR2 YNNKEL, per germline (reference sequence). Between the trimmed V and J ends, which lost 0 bases and 3 bases, there was a span of 8 bases.

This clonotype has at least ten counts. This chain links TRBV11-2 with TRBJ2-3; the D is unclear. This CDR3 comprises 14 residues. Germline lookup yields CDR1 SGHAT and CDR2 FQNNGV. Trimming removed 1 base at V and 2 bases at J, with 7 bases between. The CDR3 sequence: CASSLGAVTDTQYF. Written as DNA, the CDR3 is TGTGCCAGCAGCTTAGGGGCGGTCACAGATACGCAGTATTTT. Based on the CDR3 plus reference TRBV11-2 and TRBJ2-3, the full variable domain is EAGVAQSPRYKIIEKRQSVAFWCNPISGHATLYWYQQILGQGPKLLIQFQNNGVVDDSQLPKDRFSAERLKGVDSTLKIQPAKLEDSAVYLCASSLGAVTDTQYFGPGTRLTVL.

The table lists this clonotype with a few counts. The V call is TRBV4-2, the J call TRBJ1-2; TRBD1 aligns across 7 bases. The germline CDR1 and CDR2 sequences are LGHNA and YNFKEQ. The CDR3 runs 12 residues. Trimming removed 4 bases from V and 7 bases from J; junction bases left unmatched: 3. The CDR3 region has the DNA TGTGCCAGCAGCCGAGGACAGGCTGGCTACACCTTC. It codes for CASSRGQAGYTF.

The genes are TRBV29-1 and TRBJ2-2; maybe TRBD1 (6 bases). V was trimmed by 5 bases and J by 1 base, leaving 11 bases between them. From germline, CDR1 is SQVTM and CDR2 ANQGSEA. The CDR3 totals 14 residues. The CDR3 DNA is TGCAGCGTTACAGGGCCCTTGAACACCGGGGAGCTGTTTTTT. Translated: CSVTGPLNTGELFF.

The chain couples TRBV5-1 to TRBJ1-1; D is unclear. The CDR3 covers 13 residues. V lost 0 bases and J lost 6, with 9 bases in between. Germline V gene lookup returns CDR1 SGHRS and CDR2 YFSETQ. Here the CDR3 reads CASSLDPKAEAFF. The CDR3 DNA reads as TGCGCCAGCAGCTTGGACCCAAAGGCTGAAGCTTTCTTT. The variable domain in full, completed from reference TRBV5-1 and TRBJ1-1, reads KAGVTQTPRYLIKTRGQQVTLSCSPISGHRSVSWYQQTPGQGLQFLFEYFSETQRNKGNFPGRFSGRQFSNSRSEMNVSTLELGDSALYLCASSLDPKAEAFFGQGTRLTVV.

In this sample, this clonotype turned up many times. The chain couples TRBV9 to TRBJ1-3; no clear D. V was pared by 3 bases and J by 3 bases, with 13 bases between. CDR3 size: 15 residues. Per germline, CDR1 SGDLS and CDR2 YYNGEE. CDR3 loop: CASSESIVNGNTIYF. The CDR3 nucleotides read TGTGCCAGCAGCGAATCCATAGTAAATGGAAACACCATATATTTT.

DNA for the CDR3: TGTGCCATCAGTGAGCAGCGGGTAGATGGCTACACCTTC. Encoded protein: CAISEQRVDGYTF. V gene TRBV10-3 combines with J gene TRBJ1-2, with no clear D. Germline lookup yields CDR1 ENHRY and CDR2 SYGVKD. Trimming stripped 2 bases from V and 6 bases from J, with 10 bases between. The CDR3 is 13 residues long.

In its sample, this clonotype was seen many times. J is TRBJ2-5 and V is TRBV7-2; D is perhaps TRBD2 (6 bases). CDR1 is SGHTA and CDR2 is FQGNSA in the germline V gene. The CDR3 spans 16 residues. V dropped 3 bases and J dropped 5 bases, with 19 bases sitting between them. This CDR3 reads CASSFGGTRLRETQYF. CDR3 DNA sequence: TGTGCCAGCAGCTTTGGGGGGACTCGACTCCGGGAGACCCAGTACTTC.

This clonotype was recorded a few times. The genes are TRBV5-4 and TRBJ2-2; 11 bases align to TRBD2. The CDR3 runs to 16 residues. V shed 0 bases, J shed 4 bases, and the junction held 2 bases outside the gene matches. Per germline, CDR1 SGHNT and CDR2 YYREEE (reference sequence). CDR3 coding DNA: TGTGCCAGCAGCTTGGTCGGACTAGCGGGCACCGGGGAGCTGTTTTTT. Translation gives CASSLVGLAGTGELFF.

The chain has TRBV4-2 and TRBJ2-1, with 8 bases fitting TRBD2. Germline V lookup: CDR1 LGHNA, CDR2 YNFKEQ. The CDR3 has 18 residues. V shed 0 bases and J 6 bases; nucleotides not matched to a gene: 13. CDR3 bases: TGTGCCAGCAGCCAAGATTGGGCCCTCACGGGAGGGAGCAATGAGCAGTTCTTC. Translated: CASSQDWALTGGSNEQFF.

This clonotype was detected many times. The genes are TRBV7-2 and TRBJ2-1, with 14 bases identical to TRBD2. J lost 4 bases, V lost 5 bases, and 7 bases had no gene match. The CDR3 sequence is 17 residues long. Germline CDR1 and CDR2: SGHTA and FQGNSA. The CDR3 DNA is TGTGCCAGCAGCACGGGACTAGCGGGAGTCTATTACAATGAGCAGTTCTTC. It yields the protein CASSTGLAGVYYNEQFF.

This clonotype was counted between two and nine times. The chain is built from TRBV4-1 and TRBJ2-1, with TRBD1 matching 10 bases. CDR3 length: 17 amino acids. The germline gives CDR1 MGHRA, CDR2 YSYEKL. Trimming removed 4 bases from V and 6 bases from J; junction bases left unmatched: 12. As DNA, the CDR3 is TGCGCCAGCAGCCTCGTACCAACCGGGACAGGGGTCAATGAGCAGTTCTTC. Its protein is CASSLVPTGTGVNEQFF.

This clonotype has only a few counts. As DNA, the CDR3 is TGTGCCAGCAGTCCCGGGACAGGGTGGACCGGGGAGCTGTTTTTT. Its protein is CASSPGTGWTGELFF. The chain uses TRBV7-2 and TRBJ2-2, with 9 bases matching TRBD1. CDR1 and CDR2 (germline): SGHTA, FQGNSA. The CDR3 has 15 amino acids. Trimming took 6 bases from V and 5 from J; bases not matched to a gene: 7.

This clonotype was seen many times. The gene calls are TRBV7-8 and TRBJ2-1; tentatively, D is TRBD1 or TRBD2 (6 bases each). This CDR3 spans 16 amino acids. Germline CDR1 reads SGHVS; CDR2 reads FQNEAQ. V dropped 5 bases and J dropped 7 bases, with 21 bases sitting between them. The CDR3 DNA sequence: TGTGCCAGCAGCCGAGGTGGGATAGGGGGGAGGAATGAGCAGTTCTTC. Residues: CASSRGGIGGRNEQFF.

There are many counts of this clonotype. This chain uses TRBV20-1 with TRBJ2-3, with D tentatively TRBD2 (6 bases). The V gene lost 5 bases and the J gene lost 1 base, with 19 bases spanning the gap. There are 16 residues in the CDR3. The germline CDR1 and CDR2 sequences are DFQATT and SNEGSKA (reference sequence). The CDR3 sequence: CSAQGRGIARTDTQYF. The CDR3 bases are TGCAGTGCTCAGGGCCGGGGGATCGCTCGCACAGATACGCAGTATTTT.

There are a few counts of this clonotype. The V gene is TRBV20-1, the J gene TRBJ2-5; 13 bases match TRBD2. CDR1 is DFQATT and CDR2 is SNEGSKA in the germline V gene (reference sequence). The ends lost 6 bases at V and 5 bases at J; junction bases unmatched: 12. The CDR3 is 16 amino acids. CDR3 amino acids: CSAKPHGLAGVETQYF. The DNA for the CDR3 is TGCAGTGCGAAACCCCACGGACTAGCGGGAGTTGAGACCCAGTACTTC.

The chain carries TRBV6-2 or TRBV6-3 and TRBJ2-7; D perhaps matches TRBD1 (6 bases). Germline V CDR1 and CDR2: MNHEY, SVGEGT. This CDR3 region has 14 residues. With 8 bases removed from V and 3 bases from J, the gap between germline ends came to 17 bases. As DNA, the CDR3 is TGTGCCAGCGCCAACCCCGGGACACACTACGAGCAGTACTTC. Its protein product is CASANPGTHYEQYF.

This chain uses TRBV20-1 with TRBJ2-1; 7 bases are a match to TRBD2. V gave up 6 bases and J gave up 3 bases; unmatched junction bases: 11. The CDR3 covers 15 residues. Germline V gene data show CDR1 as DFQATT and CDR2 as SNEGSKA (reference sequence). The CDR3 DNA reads TGCAGTGCCAAGACTAGCCGGCGAAGCTACAATGAGCAGTTCTTC. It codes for CSAKTSRRSYNEQFF.

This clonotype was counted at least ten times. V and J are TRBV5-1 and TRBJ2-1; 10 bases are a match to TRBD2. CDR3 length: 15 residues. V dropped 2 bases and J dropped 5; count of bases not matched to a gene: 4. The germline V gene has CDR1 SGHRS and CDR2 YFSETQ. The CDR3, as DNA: TGCGCCAGCAGCTTCTCTCTAGCGGGGGACAATGAGCAGTTCTTC. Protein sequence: CASSFSLAGDNEQFF. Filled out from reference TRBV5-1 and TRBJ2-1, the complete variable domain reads KAGVTQTPRYLIKTRGQQVTLSCSPISGHRSVSWYQQTPGQGLQFLFEYFSETQRNKGNFPGRFSGRQFSNSRSEMNVSTLELGDSALYLCASSFSLAGDNEQFFGPGTRLTVL.